The rows below give T cell receptor beta chains drawn from one sample of a study of blood T cell repertoires in COVID-19. Sequenced by immunoSEQ multiplex PCR; TCRdb stores in-frame clones only, minus some. The table has a few hundred thousand clones, 70% to 90% seen once. Source material: PBMCs or T cells enriched from blood (not recorded which). These receptors all stem from a woman aged 45-65 years who had been exposed to COVID-19. Each CDR3 is given without its conserved first and last residue. A D gene is named only where the DNA matches it firmly.

V gene	CDR3 length	D gene	J gene	CDR3 protein
TRBV12-5	9	NA	TRBJ2-7	ASGLRYEQY
TRBV10-3	15	TRBD1	TRBJ1-1	AISESIRGLGGTEAF
TRBV5-6	12	NA	TRBJ1-5	ASSFGRSNQPQH
TRBV18	12	NA	TRBJ2-2	ASSTTGSAGELF
TRBV6-5	12	NA	TRBJ1-2	ASKEQGGSYGYT
TRBV11-3	17	NA	TRBJ1-5	ASSLRHLVAVGVNQPQH
TRBV10-2	11	NA	TRBJ1-5	ASSESRVQPQH
TRBV28	12	NA	TRBJ1-1	ASSSRGRNTEAF
TRBV24-1	13	TRBD2	TRBJ2-1	ASARAGASYNEQF
TRBV6-1	13	NA	TRBJ1-2	ASSESWGREDGYT
TRBV18	13	TRBD1	TRBJ1-3	ASSPRTGEGNTIY
TRBV7-6	18	NA	TRBJ1-3	ASSSQQPLGQPLSGNTIY
TRBV5-1	12	NA	TRBJ2-3	ASSVRGATDTQY
TRBV28	13	NA	TRBJ1-2	ASSSPTGTFAGYT
TRBV9	13	TRBD1	TRBJ1-1	ASSRTGGRRTEAF
TRBV27	11	NA	TRBJ1-3	ASNPGPGNTIY
TRBV9	14	TRBD1	TRBJ1-2	ASSVGDRPLMKGYT
TRBV10-3	13	NA	TRBJ2-5	AISESRGQQETQY
TRBV5-5	14	TRBD1	TRBJ1-5	ASSLGDRGPNQPQH
TRBV5-1	14	NA	TRBJ2-2	ASSRGTAANTGELF
TRBV2	13	NA	TRBJ1-1	ASSRRGGTNTEAF
TRBV12-5	11	TRBD2	TRBJ2-2	ASGAGLTGELF
TRBV6-5	12	NA	TRBJ2-2	ASSYSKNTGELF
TRBV5-6	11	NA	TRBJ1-2	ASTPGLNYGYT
TRBV27	11	NA	TRBJ1-2	ASSRRQHYGYT
TRBV11-1	14	TRBD1	TRBJ2-6	ASSRQGLSGANVLT
TRBV6-5	13	NA	TRBJ1-1	ASSLTVSPNTEAF